This T cell receptor beta chain is drawn from a study of tumor-infiltrating lymphocytes in primary liver carcinoma. The study's findings and limits: In tumor-adjacent and tumor-blood pairs, overlap was lower than in tumor region pairs.

Scientists recovered RNA and DNA together from about 20-30 mg of unsorted bulk tissue. Making TCR beta cDNA involved approximately 510 ng total RNA and a constant-region primer. Construction of TCR beta libraries relied on three successive nested multiplex PCR rounds employing slightly modified ARM-PCR. TRBV1-TRBV30 forward primers and a C-beta reverse primer were used in the first two PCR rounds, which each ran for about 11 cycles. TCRdb processed the multiplex PCR reads anew with MiXCR; each CDR3 protein has one entry. The sample has 44,000 or so distinct CDR3 sequences, less than 75% seen once. This CDR3 contains 18 residues. Germline assignment: CDR1 MNHNS and CDR2 SASEGT. As for this clonotype: Its target is not known. Germline and junction disagree at one end, which may indicate a read error.

The chain has TRBV6-1 and TRBJ2-3; possible D gene TRBD2, 5 bases. This TCR came from a man aged 40-49 years with primary liver carcinoma and hepatitis B virus infection. Source material: liver tumor tissue from sampling region 5. Subset given: tumor region T5, tumor centre. For the CDR3, the DNA is TGTGCCAGCAGTGAACCAGCTAGAGGGCCGTACATCACAGATATGCAGTATTTT. Its protein product is CASSEPARGPYITDMQYF.